The 26 T cell receptor beta chains in this list originate from one sample, sequenced in a study of T cell clones after liver transplantation. The table came from immunoSEQ multiplex PCR; TCRdb's copy has only in-frame clones and leaves some out. The repertoire holds about 75,000 clones, with around 84% as singletons. The source was CD4+ T cells from blood, collected less than 50 months after liver transplant. Receptors originate from a human patient who received a liver transplant. Some T cells may possibly be graft donor cells.

V gene TRBV5-4 combines with J gene TRBJ2-4; possibly TRBD2 for D (5 bases). The V and J ends lost 0 bases and 2 bases respectively, with 9 bases between them. Germline V lookup: CDR1 SGHNT, CDR2 YYREEE (reference sequence). The CDR3 covers 15 residues. The CDR3 is CASSLDPGTKNIQYF. The CDR3 nucleotides read TGTGCCAGCAGCTTGGACCCGGGAACCAAAAACATTCAGTACTTC.

This clone is a singleton in its sample. The chain recombines TRBV14 with TRBJ1-5, with D uncertain. The CDR3 consists of 12 residues. Trimming left V 0 bases short and J 6 bases short, with 3 bases between. Germline V gives CDR1 SGHDN, CDR2 FVKESK. CDR3 coding DNA: TGTGCCAGCAGCCAAGATGGTCAGCCCCAGCATTTT. Amino acid sequence: CASSQDGQPQHF. The entire variable domain, with the rest obtained from reference TRBV14 and TRBJ1-5, is as follows: EAGVTQFPSHSVIEKGQTVTLRCDPISGHDNLYWYRRVMGKEIKFLLHFVKESKQDESGMPNNRFLAERTGGTYSTLKVQPAELEDSGVYFCASSQDGQPQHFGDGTRLSIL.

This chain links TRBV9 with TRBJ2-1; 10 bases are a match to TRBD2. Germline CDR1 is SGDLS and CDR2 is YYNGEE. This CDR3 is 16 amino acids long. With 2 bases clipped from V and 3 bases from J, the junction kept 5 bases outside the gene matches. In nucleotides, the CDR3 is TGTGCCAGCAGCGTGGGCGCTAGCGGGGGCTACAATGAGCAGTTCTTC. Its translation is CASSVGASGGYNEQFF.

In DNA form, the CDR3 reads TGTGCCAGCTCACCCATCGGACAGGGAACCCACGAGCAGTACTTC. Translation: CASSPIGQGTHEQYF. J is TRBJ2-7 and V is TRBV18; TRBD1 agrees at 8 bases. CDR3 size: 15 residues. Trimming took 3 bases from V and 5 from J; bases not matched to a gene: 9. Germline V gene sequence: CDR1 KGHSH, CDR2 LQKENI.

The chain couples TRBV6-5 to TRBJ2-3, with 11 bases matching TRBD1. This CDR3 comprises 15 residues. The junction had 6 bases not matched to a gene; V was cut back by 6 bases and J by 4 bases. Germline loops: CDR1 MNHEY, CDR2 SVGAGI. The CDR3 bases are TGTGCCAGCAGACCGGGGACAGGGGGAGCAGATACGCAGTATTTT. This codes for CASRPGTGGADTQYF.

V and J are TRBV5-1 and TRBJ1-1; 8 bases agree with TRBD1. The junction had 6 bases not matched to a gene; V was cut back by 6 bases and J by 2 bases. CDR1 is SGHRS, CDR2 YFSETQ, per germline. The CDR3 runs 14 residues. This CDR3 reads CASNLDRGNTEAFF. The CDR3 DNA reads TGCGCCAGCAACCTCGACAGGGGAAACACTGAAGCTTTCTTT. Using reference TRBV5-1 and TRBJ1-1 for the parts outside the CDR3, the full variable domain is KAGVTQTPRYLIKTRGQQVTLSCSPISGHRSVSWYQQTPGQGLQFLFEYFSETQRNKGNFPGRFSGRQFSNSRSEMNVSTLELGDSALYLCASNLDRGNTEAFFGQGTRLTVV.

This sequence joins TRBV15 and TRBJ2-4, with D uncertain. There are 14 residues in the CDR3. With 8 bases removed from V and 0 bases from J, the gap between germline ends came to 11 bases. CDR1 is LNHNV, CDR2 YYDKDF, per germline (reference sequence). The CDR3 coding sequence is TGTGCCACCCAGGAGACGCCAGCCAAAAACATTCAGTACTTC. Its translation: CATQETPAKNIQYF. Looking up the rest from reference TRBV15 and TRBJ2-4 gives the full variable domain: DAMVIQNPRYQVTQFGKPVTLSCSQTLNHNVMYWYQQKSSQAPKLLFHYYDKDFNNEADTPDNFQSRRPNTSFCFLDIRSPGLGDTAMYLCATQETPAKNIQYFGAGTRLSVL.

The chain recombines TRBV5-4 with TRBJ2-3; D ambiguous. The CDR3 is 14 amino acids. The V and J ends lost 0 bases and 6 bases respectively, with 11 bases between them. CDR1 and CDR2 from the germline V gene are SGHNT and YYREEE (reference sequence). The CDR3 loop reads CASSLGGSRDTQYF. CDR3 bases: TGTGCCAGCAGCTTGGGAGGTAGCCGGGATACGCAGTATTTT. Variable domain in full (rest from reference TRBV5-4 and TRBJ2-3): ETGVTQSPTHLIKTRGQQVTLRCSSQSGHNTVSWYQQALGQGPQFIFQYYREEENGRGNFPPRFSGLQFPNYSSELNVNALELDDSALYLCASSLGGSRDTQYFGPGTRLTVL.

J is TRBJ1-2 and V is TRBV28, with D unresolved. The CDR3 is 12 residues long. From germline, CDR1 is MDHEN and CDR2 SYDVKM. Trimming removed 5 bases at V and 6 bases at J, with 10 bases between. As DNA, the CDR3 is TGTGCCAGCAGTCTTCTGGGTGATGGCTACACCTTC. This sequence encodes CASSLLGDGYTF.

The rearrangement links TRBV5-4 to TRBJ2-7; no definite D call. Per germline, CDR1 SGHNT and CDR2 YYREEE (reference sequence). The germline V and J ends were trimmed by 1 base and 2 bases, with 7 bases remaining between them. The CDR3 consists of 13 residues. The CDR3 DNA reads TGTGCCAGCAGCTTGCCAAGTACCTACGAGCAGTACTTC. Protein product: CASSLPSTYEQYF.

This clone came up once. This chain connects TRBV7-3 to TRBJ1-1; possibly TRBD1 for D (6 bases). Germline V lookup: CDR1 SGHTA, CDR2 FQGTGA. This CDR3 contains 16 residues. The ends were cut back, 5 bases at V and 7 bases at J, with 23 bases in the middle. This chain's CDR3 is CASSRGPGPMLVEAFF. The CDR3 region has the DNA TGTGCCAGCAGCCGGGGGCCCGGCCCTATGTTGGTTGAAGCTTTCTTT.

V is TRBV7-9 and J is TRBJ2-3; maybe TRBD2 (8 bases). CDR1 and CDR2 (germline): SEHNR, FQNEAQ (reference sequence). The ends were cut back, 5 bases at V and 6 bases at J, with 15 bases in the middle. This CDR3 spans 14 amino acids. CDR3 protein: CASSLGLGGDTQYF. As DNA, the CDR3 is TGTGCCAGCAGCCTGGGACTAGGGGGCGATACGCAGTATTTT.

The chain links TRBV7-3 to TRBJ2-4; D is unclear. V was trimmed by 5 bases and J by 0 bases, leaving 8 bases between them. The CDR3 sequence is 14 residues long. Germline CDR1 SGHTA, CDR2 FQGTGA. The CDR3 DNA sequence: TGTGCCAGCAGCCCCTCCTTAGCCAAAAACATTCAGTACTTC. This encodes CASSPSLAKNIQYF.

The V call is TRBV6-1, the J call TRBJ2-3; TRBD2 agrees at 7 bases. Germline V gene sequence: CDR1 MNHNS, CDR2 SASEGT. This CDR3 comprises 15 residues. With V trimmed by 4 bases and J by 5 bases, 9 bases remained unmatched. CDR3 in amino acids: CASSAGGGGGDTQYF. Written as DNA, the CDR3 is TGTGCCAGCAGTGCGGGAGGTGGGGGGGGAGATACGCAGTATTTT.

The chain has TRBV29-1 and TRBJ1-1, with D tentatively TRBD1 (5 bases). Germline V CDR1 and CDR2: SQVTM, ANQGSEA. There are 12 residues in the CDR3. Trimming left V 8 bases short and J 1 base short, with 11 bases between. The CDR3 region has the DNA TGCAGCTGGGGGTACAGGAACACTGAAGCTTTCTTT. Translating gives CSWGYRNTEAFF.

The J gene is TRBJ2-1, the V gene TRBV5-1; 9 positions agree with TRBD2. This CDR3 has 15 residues. The germline gives CDR1 SGHRS, CDR2 YFSETQ. Trimming at V came to 7 bases and at J to 2 bases, leaving 7 bases not matched to a gene. CDR3 protein: CASEDSGGTYNEQFF. CDR3 nucleotides: TGCGCCAGCGAAGATAGCGGGGGAACCTACAATGAGCAGTTCTTC.

The CDR3 is CASRELSRDRDHTF. The DNA of the CDR3 is TGTGCCAGCAGAGAGCTTTCCCGGGACAGGGACCACACCTTC. This rearrangement joins TRBV6-1 to TRBJ1-2, with TRBD1 matching 9 bases. Germline trimming cut 6 bases from V and 12 bases from J; bases unmatched to any gene: 14. The germline CDR1 and CDR2 sequences are MNHNS and SASEGT. This CDR3 is built from 14 residues.

The chain joins TRBV11-2 to TRBJ2-1, with 8 bases matching TRBD2. The ends lost 1 base at V and 4 bases at J; junction bases unmatched: 3. The CDR3 runs 15 residues. Germline V gene sequence: CDR1 SGHAT, CDR2 FQNNGV. Here the CDR3 reads CASSLVLAGYNEQFF. CDR3 nucleotides: TGTGCCAGCAGCTTAGTTTTAGCGGGATACAATGAGCAGTTCTTC.

V is TRBV7-2 and J is TRBJ1-5; D gene uncertain. This CDR3 contains 17 residues. CDR1 is SGHTA and CDR2 is FQGNSA in the germline V gene. Deletions cut 1 base from V and 0 bases from J, with 13 bases between. CDR3 bases: TGTGCCAGCAGCTTAGTAGCTCCCACCTTTAGCAATCAGCCCCAGCATTTT. Its protein product is CASSLVAPTFSNQPQHF.

The CDR3 DNA reads TGCGCCAGCAGCTTGATCCCCTCTGACTACACCTTC. This sequence encodes CASSLIPSDYTF. The chain employs TRBV5-1 and TRBJ1-2; D remains unclear. With 1 base removed from V and 10 bases from J, the gap between germline ends came to 11 bases. Germline loops: CDR1 SGHRS, CDR2 YFSETQ. The CDR3 is 12 residues long.

This clone was seen a few times. The chain combines TRBV2 with TRBJ1-2; D call uncertain. This CDR3 contains 14 residues. V was pared by 8 bases and J by 7 bases, with 20 bases between. CDR1 is SNHLY and CDR2 is FYNNEI in the germline V gene. The CDR3 DNA reads as TGTGCCAGCTATAGCTTTCCGACTTTCGGTGGCTACACCTTC. Protein sequence: CASYSFPTFGGYTF.

The chain recombines TRBV5-1 with TRBJ1-2; D gene uncertain. CDR1 and CDR2 (germline): SGHRS, YFSETQ. The CDR3 has 11 residues. Deletions cut 4 bases from V and 5 bases from J, with 6 bases between. The CDR3: CASSGLYGYTF. CDR3 DNA: TGCGCCAGCAGCGGTCTGTATGGCTACACCTTC.

The sample holds a few counts of this clone. The chain joins TRBV10-3 to TRBJ2-7; TRBD2 might be the D (6 bases). The V and J ends lost 2 bases and 6 bases respectively, with 8 bases between them. The CDR3 covers 12 residues. The germline CDR1 and CDR2 sequences are ENHRY and SYGVKD. The chain's CDR3 is CAISEGTPEQYF. The CDR3 nucleotides read TGTGCCATCAGTGAGGGGACTCCCGAGCAGTACTTC.

Remarks on this clone: This specimen includes other DNA sequences encoding the same CDR3. This chain joins TRBV9 and TRBJ2-1; TRBD2 matches at 12 bases. Trimming at V came to 3 bases and at J to 2 bases, leaving 0 bases not matched to a gene. The CDR3 totals 15 residues. Per germline, CDR1 SGDLS and CDR2 YYNGEE. CDR3 residues: CASSASGGAYNEQFF. CDR3 nucleotide sequence: TGTGCCAGCAGCGCTAGCGGGGGGGCCTACAATGAGCAGTTCTTC.

The chain employs TRBV6-5 and TRBJ1-2; 7 nucleotides align to TRBD1. The CDR3 loop spans 14 amino acids. Germline values: CDR1 MNHEY, CDR2 SVGAGI. J was trimmed by 8 bases and V by 5 bases; bases with no gene match: 11. CDR3: CASSRRSGTDGYTF. For the CDR3, the DNA is TGTGCCAGCAGTCGAAGATCCGGGACAGACGGCTACACCTTC.

This sequence joins TRBV4-2 and TRBJ1-5, with D perhaps matching TRBD1 (5 bases). CDR1 and CDR2 from the germline V gene are LGHNA and YNFKEQ. The CDR3 length is 14 residues. V lost 1 base, J lost 7 bases, and 11 bases lay in between. The CDR3 loop reads CASSQGPRDQPQHF. The CDR3 region has the DNA TGTGCCAGCAGCCAAGGCCCCAGGGACCAGCCCCAGCATTTT.